This T cell receptor beta chain appears in the sequencing data of a study of cytomegalovirus exposure and HLA in healthy donors. CDR3 length: 16 amino acids. V gave up 5 bases and J gave up 6 bases; unmatched junction bases: 8. Germline CDR1 is LNHDA and CDR2 is SQIVND (reference sequence). PCR employed 60 Vbeta and 13 Jbeta primers. Produced via immunoSEQ multiplex PCR; TCRdb's table is partial and in-frame only. The repertoire has some 180,000 clones, 76% of them found once; the top ten carry roughly 1.5%. The receptor's source is a man between 18 and 29 years old in good health and CMV-seronegative. The chain joins TRBV19 to TRBJ2-1; 12 bases map to TRBD2. What was sequenced was PBMCs. CDR3 sequence (DNA): TGTGCCAGTAGTCCTTTCGGGACTAGCGGGCTCAATGAGCAGTTCTTC. Its protein is CASSPFGTSGLNEQFF.